This TCR beta chain was observed in a study of blood T cell repertoires in COVID-19. The CDR3 has 16 amino acids. Per germline, CDR1 SGHDT and CDR2 YYEEEE. The junction had 17 bases not matched to a gene; V was cut back by 7 bases and J by 5 bases. TCRdb's copy holds only in-frame clones and misses some; the assay was immunoSEQ multiplex PCR. The data show some 83,000 clones, about 82% seen once. Sequencing input: peripheral blood. The source is a man aged 45-60 years with active COVID-19. The rearrangement joins TRBV5-6 to TRBJ2-7; 8 bases agree with TRBD1. CDR3 protein: CASSTLGTGKRDEQYF. The CDR3 DNA sequence: TGTGCCAGCTCAACACTTGGGACAGGAAAACGGGACGAGCAGTACTTC.